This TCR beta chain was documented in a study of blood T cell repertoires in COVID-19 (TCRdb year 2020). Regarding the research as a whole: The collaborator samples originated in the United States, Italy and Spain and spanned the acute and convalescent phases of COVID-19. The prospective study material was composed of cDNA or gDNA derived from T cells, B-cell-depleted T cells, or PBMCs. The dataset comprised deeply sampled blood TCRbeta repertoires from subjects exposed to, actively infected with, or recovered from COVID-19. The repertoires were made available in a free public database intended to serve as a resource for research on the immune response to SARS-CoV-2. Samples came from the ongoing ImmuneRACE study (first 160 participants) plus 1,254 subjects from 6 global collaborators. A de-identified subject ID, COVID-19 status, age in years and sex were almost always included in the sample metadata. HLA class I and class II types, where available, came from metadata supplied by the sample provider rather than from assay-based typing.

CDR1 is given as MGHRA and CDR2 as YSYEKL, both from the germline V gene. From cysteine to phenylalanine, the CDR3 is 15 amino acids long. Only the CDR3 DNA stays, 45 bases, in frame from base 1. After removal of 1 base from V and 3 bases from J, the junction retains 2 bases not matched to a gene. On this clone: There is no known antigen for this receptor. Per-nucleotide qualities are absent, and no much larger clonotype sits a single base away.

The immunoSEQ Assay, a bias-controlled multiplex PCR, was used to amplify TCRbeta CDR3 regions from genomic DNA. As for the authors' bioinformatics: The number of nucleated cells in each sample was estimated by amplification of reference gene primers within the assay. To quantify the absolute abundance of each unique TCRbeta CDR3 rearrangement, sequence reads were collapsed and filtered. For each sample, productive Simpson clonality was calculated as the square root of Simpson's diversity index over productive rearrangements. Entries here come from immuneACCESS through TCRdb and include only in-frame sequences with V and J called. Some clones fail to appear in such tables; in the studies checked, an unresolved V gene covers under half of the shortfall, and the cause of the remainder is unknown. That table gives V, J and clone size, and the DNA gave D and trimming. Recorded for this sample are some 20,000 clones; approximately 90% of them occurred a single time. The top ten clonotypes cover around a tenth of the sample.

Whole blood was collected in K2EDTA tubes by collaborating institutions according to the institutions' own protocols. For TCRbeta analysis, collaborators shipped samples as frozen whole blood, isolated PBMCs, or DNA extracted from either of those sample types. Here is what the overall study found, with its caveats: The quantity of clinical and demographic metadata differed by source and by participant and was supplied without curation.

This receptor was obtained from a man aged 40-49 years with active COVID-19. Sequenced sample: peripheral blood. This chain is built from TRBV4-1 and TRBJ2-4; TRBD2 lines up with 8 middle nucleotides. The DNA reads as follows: TGCGCCAGCAGCCAAGTGACTAGCGACAAAAACATTCAGTACTTC. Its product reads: CASSQVTSDKNIQYF.